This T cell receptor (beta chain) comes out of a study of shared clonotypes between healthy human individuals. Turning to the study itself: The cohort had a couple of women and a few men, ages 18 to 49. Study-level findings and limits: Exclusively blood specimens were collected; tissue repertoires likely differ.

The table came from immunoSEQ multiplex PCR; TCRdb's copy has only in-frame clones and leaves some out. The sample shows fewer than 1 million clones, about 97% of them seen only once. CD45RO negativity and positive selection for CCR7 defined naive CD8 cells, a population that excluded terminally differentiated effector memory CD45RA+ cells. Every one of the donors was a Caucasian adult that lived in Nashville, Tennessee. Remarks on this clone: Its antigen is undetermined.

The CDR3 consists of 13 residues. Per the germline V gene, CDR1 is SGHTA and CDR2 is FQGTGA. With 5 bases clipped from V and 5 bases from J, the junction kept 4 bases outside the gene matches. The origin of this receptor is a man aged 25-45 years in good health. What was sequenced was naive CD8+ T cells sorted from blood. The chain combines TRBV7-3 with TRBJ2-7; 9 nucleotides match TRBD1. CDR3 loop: CASSIDRGDEQYF. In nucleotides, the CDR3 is TGTGCCAGCAGCATAGACAGGGGGGACGAGCAGTACTTC.